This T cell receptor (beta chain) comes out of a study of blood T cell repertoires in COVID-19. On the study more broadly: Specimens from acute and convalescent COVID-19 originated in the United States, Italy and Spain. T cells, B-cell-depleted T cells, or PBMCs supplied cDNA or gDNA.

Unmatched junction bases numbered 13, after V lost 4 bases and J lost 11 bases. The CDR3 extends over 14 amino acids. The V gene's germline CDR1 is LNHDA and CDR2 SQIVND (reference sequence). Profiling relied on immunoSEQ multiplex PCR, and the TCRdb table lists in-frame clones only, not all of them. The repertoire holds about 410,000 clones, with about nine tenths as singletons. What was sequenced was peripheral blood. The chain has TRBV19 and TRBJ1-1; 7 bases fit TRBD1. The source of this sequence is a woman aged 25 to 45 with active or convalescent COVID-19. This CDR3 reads CASSTTGSGVGAFF. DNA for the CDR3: TGTGCCAGTAGTACGACAGGGTCCGGGGTTGGGGCTTTCTTT.